These 14 T cell receptor beta chains came from one sample sequenced in a study of blood T cells in healthy people across ages. The second PCR ran roughly 6 to 12 cycles with a sample-barcoded 5' primer and J-beta primers. TCRdb fed the 5' RACE reads into MiXCR, producing one record per CDR3 protein. Of hundreds of thousands of distinct CDR3 sequences in the sample, 40% to 65% are singletons; the top ten hold about 14%. Sequenced input: blood. Receptors were obtained from a woman at least 80 years old in good health.

The V call is TRBV20-1, the J call TRBJ2-3, with TRBD1 matching over 7 bases. The J segment lost 4 bases and the V segment lost 5 bases, leaving 9 bases of the junction unmatched. Germline V CDR1 and CDR2: DFQATT, SNEGSKA (reference sequence). This CDR3 spans 14 amino acids. CDR3 protein: CSAGTGVRADTQYF. CDR3 coding DNA: TGCAGTGCTGGAACAGGGGTTCGGGCAGATACGCAGTATTTT.

With respect to this clonotype: A much larger clone sits a single nucleotide away, making a read error possible. J is TRBJ2-3 and V is TRBV18; D call uncertain. The germline gives CDR1 KGHSH, CDR2 LQKENI. The CDR3 totals 14 residues. The V and J ends lost 4 bases and 2 bases respectively, with 10 bases between them. The DNA for the CDR3 is TGTGCCAGCTCACGAGGCAGATCCACAGATACGCAGTATTTT. Residues: CASSRGRSTDTQYF.

The chain employs TRBV25-1 and TRBJ1-2; 9 bases align to TRBD1. With 8 bases clipped from V and 8 bases from J, the junction kept 6 bases outside the gene matches. The germline gives CDR1 MGHDK, CDR2 SYGVNS. The CDR3 is 12 amino acids. Here the CDR3 reads CASGGTGNGYTF. CDR3 in DNA: TGTGCCAGCGGAGGGACAGGGAACGGCTACACCTTC.

In its sample, this clonotype was seen a few times. It may be a read error: a sequence one base away is much more abundant. The chain carries TRBV7-9 and TRBJ2-5; tentatively, D is TRBD1 (5 bases). From germline, CDR1 is SEHNR and CDR2 FQNEAQ (reference sequence). CDR3 length equals 14 residues. The CDR3 region has the DNA TGTGCCCGCAGCTTGTGGACACTACAAGAGACCCAGTACTTC. This codes for CARSLWTLQETQYF.

The chain couples TRBV28 to TRBJ2-7, with D possibly TRBD2 on 5 matching bases. Trimming took off 5 bases at V and 9 bases at J, with 20 bases between the two ends. Germline-derived CDR1 and CDR2 are MDHEN and SYDVKM. This CDR3 has 14 residues. CDR3 nucleotides: TGTGCCAGCAGTCAGCCCCCTCTACTAGGTCTGCAGTACTTC. It translates to CASSQPPLLGLQYF.

The chain carries TRBV5-1 and TRBJ2-5; D uncertain. Near its end, the DNA agrees better with TRBJ2-7, so the J call may be wrong. Germline-derived CDR1 and CDR2 are SGHRS and YFSETQ. The CDR3 spans 15 residues. The CDR3 DNA is TGCGCCAGCAGCTTGGCCCTAGGTTCTCTGGACGAGCAGTACTTC. This sequence encodes CASSLALGSLDEQYF.

The gene calls are TRBV4-2 and TRBJ2-5, with 8 bases matching TRBD1. The CDR3 length is 14 residues. Germline V gene data show CDR1 as LGHNA and CDR2 as YNFKEQ. Unmatched junction bases numbered 15, after V lost 7 bases and J lost 11 bases. For the CDR3, the DNA is TGTGCCAGCACGCCAGGACAGGGAAACAATGAGCAGTACTTC. Translating it yields CASTPGQGNNEQYF.

This chain connects TRBV5-1 to TRBJ2-3; D not resolved. Per the germline V gene, CDR1 is SGHRS and CDR2 is YFSETQ. Trimming took off 7 bases at V and 4 bases at J, with 10 bases between the two ends. The CDR3 has 12 residues. Here the CDR3 DNA reads TGCGCCAGCGCCTTGATGGCAGATACGCAGTATTTT. It specifies CASALMADTQYF.

This clonotype was seen ten or more times. This chain joins TRBV7-9 and TRBJ2-1, with D unclear. Trimming shortened V by 6 bases and J by 8 bases, and 11 bases separated the two germline ends. CDR3 length: 12 residues. Germline V CDR1 and CDR2: SEHNR, FQNEAQ (reference sequence). CDR3 nucleotide sequence: TGTGCCAGCAGACATATCAGTGATGAGCAGTTCTTC. Amino acid sequence: CASRHISDEQFF.

A note on this clonotype: This may arise from a read error, as a much more abundant clone is one base away. This chain joins TRBV5-1 and TRBJ2-5; the D gene is possibly TRBD2 (5 bases). Near its end, the DNA agrees better with TRBJ2-7, so the J call may be wrong. CDR1 and CDR2 (germline): SGHRS, YFSETQ. The CDR3 covers 14 residues. This chain's CDR3 is CASSALVGVDEQYF. CDR3 nucleotides: TGCGCCAGCAGCGCACTAGTGGGAGTCGACGAGCAGTACTTC.

This clonotype was seen a handful of times. This chain links TRBV2 with TRBJ2-7; D remains ambiguous. Germline loops: CDR1 SNHLY, CDR2 FYNNEI. V gave up 3 bases and J gave up 3 bases, with 9 bases separating them. CDR3 size: 13 residues. The CDR3 reads CASSDSQDYEQYF. The CDR3 DNA is TGTGCCAGCAGTGACAGCCAGGACTACGAGCAGTACTTC.

As regards this clonotype: One base away lies a much larger clone, so this may be a sequencing read error. The chain is built from TRBV14 and TRBJ2-1; D remains unclear. CDR3 length: 13 residues. Germline CDR1 SGHDN, CDR2 FVKESK. V was trimmed by 6 bases and J by 0 bases, leaving 6 bases between them. The chain's CDR3 is CASRASSYNEQFF. The CDR3 bases are TGTGCCAGCAGGGCGAGCTCCTACAATGAGCAGTTCTTC.

This clonotype was found once. The V and J genes are TRBV11-1 and TRBJ2-3; possibly TRBD1 for D (5 bases). Germline CDR1 and CDR2: SGHAT and FQDESV (reference sequence). Trimming pared 10 bases from V and 2 bases from J, leaving 13 bases between. This CDR3 has 13 residues. In DNA form, the CDR3 reads TGTGCCACCACAGGTCCATTCACAGATACGCAGTATTTT. It translates to CATTGPFTDTQYF.

The gene calls are TRBV7-2 and TRBJ1-1, with 7 positions matching TRBD1. CDR1 is SGHTA, CDR2 FQGNSA, per germline. V was clipped by 6 bases and J by 12 bases; unmatched bases: 16. There are 14 residues in the CDR3. The CDR3 region has the DNA TGTGCCAGCAGACGGACAGGCGCGCACACTGAGTCTTTCTTT. It encodes CASRRTGAHTESFF.